This TCR beta chain was recovered during a study of cytomegalovirus exposure and HLA in healthy donors. Background on the study: Around 180 million T cells yielded fewer than 120 million unique TCR beta sequences in earlier analysis. Study-level findings and limits: Researchers reported in a later analysis that a missense DCLRE1C variant was tied to TCR beta V- and J-gene trimming.

As to this clone: What it binds is not known.

Trimming cost V 3 bases and J 3 bases; bases outside gene matches: 7. Germline loops: CDR1 LNHDA, CDR2 SQIVND (reference sequence). The CDR3 runs 16 residues. The PCR contained 60 Vbeta and 13 Jbeta primers. Source study methods: In a later analysis, some 80 million unique TCR beta chains included roughly 11 million shared by two or more donors. Libraries were prepared by immunoSEQ multiplex PCR; TCRdb keeps only in-frame clonotypes and omits some of them. The DNA was the basis for D and trimming; V, J and clone size are from that table. In the table there are some 150,000 clones, 60% to 80% of which are singletons.

The sequence came from a man aged 35 to 55 in good health and CMV-seronegative. The sample consisted of PBMCs. The chain is built from TRBV19 and TRBJ2-7; the match to TRBD2 covers 11 bases. CDR3 coding DNA: TGTGCCAGTAGTATTTCCCTAGCGGGGGGTCACTACGAGCAGTACTTC. The encoded protein is CASSISLAGGHYEQYF.